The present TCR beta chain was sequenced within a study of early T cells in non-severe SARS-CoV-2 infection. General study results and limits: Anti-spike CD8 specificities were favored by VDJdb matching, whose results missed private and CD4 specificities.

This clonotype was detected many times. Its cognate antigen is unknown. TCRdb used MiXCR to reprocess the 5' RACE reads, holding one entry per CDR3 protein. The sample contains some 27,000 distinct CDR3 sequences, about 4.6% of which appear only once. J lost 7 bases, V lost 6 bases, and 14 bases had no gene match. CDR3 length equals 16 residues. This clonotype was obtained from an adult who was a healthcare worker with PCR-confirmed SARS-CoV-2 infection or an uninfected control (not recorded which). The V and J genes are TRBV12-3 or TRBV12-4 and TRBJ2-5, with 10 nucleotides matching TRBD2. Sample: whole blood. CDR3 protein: CASSPRGLAGVGTQYF. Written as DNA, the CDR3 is TGTGCCAGCAGCCCACGAGGGCTAGCGGGAGTGGGGACCCAGTACTTC.